These 25 T cell receptor beta chains came from one sample sequenced in a study of CD8+ T cells in alopecia areata. Once RNA had been extracted, it was reverse transcribed into cDNA to act as the sequencing template. The protocol was immunoSEQ multiplex PCR, while the TCRdb copy is restricted to in-frame clones and leaves out a portion. The sample includes fewer than 70,000 clones, 40% to 50% of them seen just once. Input material: NKG2D-low CD8+ T cells sorted from blood. The source is a human donor with alopecia areata.

This clone has only a few counts. V gene TRBV10-3 combines with J gene TRBJ1-1; the match to TRBD1 covers 7 bases. The ends lost 10 bases at V and 5 bases at J; junction bases unmatched: 7. Germline V CDR1 and CDR2: ENHRY, SYGVKD. There are 12 residues in the CDR3. The CDR3 loop is CATVQGGTEAFF. In DNA, the CDR3 is TGTGCCACCGTCCAGGGGGGAACTGAAGCTTTCTTT.

This chain joins TRBV13 and TRBJ2-5; 12 bases match TRBD2. J was trimmed by 1 base and V by 1 base; bases with no gene match: 1. Germline values: CDR1 PRHDT, CDR2 FYEKMQ (reference sequence). CDR3 length: 16 amino acids. The CDR3 DNA sequence: TGTGCCAGCAGCTTAGTACTAGCGGGGGGCCAAGAGACCCAGTACTTC. This codes for CASSLVLAGGQETQYF.

This clone was seen a few times. The rearrangement uses TRBV9 and TRBJ2-7; D is perhaps TRBD2 (5 bases). The CDR3 spans 13 residues. Germline-derived CDR1 and CDR2 are SGDLS and YYNGEE. V lost 2 bases, J lost 10 bases, and 16 bases lay in between. The CDR3 loop is CASSVGNQSPQYF. The CDR3 DNA reads as TGTGCCAGCAGCGTCGGGAACCAATCGCCTCAGTACTTC. Looking up the rest from reference TRBV9 and TRBJ2-7 gives the full variable domain: DSGVTQTPKHLITATGQRVTLRCSPRSGDLSVYWYQQSLDQGLQFLIQYYNGEERAKGNILERFSAQQFPDLHSELNLSSLELGDSALYFCASSVGNQSPQYFGPGTRLTVT.

The table lists this clone with a few counts. The V and J genes are TRBV18 and TRBJ2-4; D remains unclear. Deletions cut 2 bases from V and 1 base from J, with 21 bases between. This CDR3 comprises 19 residues. Germline values: CDR1 KGHSH, CDR2 LQKENI. The CDR3 sequence is CASSPIGLDNLGAKNIQYF. The CDR3 DNA reads as TGTGCCAGCTCACCAATTGGCCTAGACAACCTTGGGGCCAAAAACATTCAGTACTTC.

In regard to this clone: The sample has other DNA sequences that encode this CDR3 too. The chain couples TRBV27 to TRBJ2-7; tentatively, D is TRBD1 (6 bases). The V and J ends lost 3 bases and 4 bases respectively, with 10 bases between them. The germline V gene encodes CDR1 MNHEY and CDR2 SMNVEV (reference sequence). This CDR3 contains 13 residues. The DNA of the CDR3 is TGTGCCAGCAGTTTTGGGCAGGGGTACGAGCAGTACTTC. It translates to CASSFGQGYEQYF.

The gene calls are TRBV4-3 and TRBJ2-5; D is uncertain. This CDR3 region has 17 residues. With 0 bases removed from V and 3 bases from J, the gap between germline ends came to 17 bases. Germline CDR1 and CDR2: LGHNA and YSLEER. CDR3 sequence: CASSQDFYPTSKETQYF. DNA of the CDR3: TGCGCCAGCAGCCAAGATTTTTATCCGACTTCTAAAGAGACCCAGTACTTC.

A few counts support this clone. V and J are TRBV29-1 and TRBJ2-1; D is possibly TRBD1 (5 bases). Deletions cut 0 bases from V and 14 bases from J, with 14 bases between. Germline CDR1 and CDR2: SQVTM and ANQGSEA. The CDR3 has 12 amino acids. CDR3 region: CSVEDGQGYEFF. As DNA, the CDR3 is TGCAGCGTTGAAGATGGGCAGGGTTATGAGTTCTTC.

The chain joins TRBV29-1 to TRBJ2-7; 8 nucleotides match TRBD1. J lost 1 base, V lost 0 bases, and 5 bases had no gene match. Germline V gives CDR1 SQVTM, CDR2 ANQGSEA. There are 15 residues in the CDR3. The CDR3: CSVEDSDRASYEQYF. DNA of the CDR3: TGCAGCGTTGAAGACTCGGACAGGGCATCCTACGAGCAGTACTTC.

This clone was counted between two and nine times. V gene TRBV29-1 combines with J gene TRBJ2-3; no definite D call. Germline CDR1 and CDR2: SQVTM and ANQGSEA. This CDR3 comprises 10 residues. Trimming cost V 7 bases and J 6 bases, with 8 bases left between them. The CDR3 DNA reads as TGCAGCGCCAGGTTCGATACGCAGTATTTT. Its translation is CSARFDTQYF.

The chain has TRBV7-9 and TRBJ1-2; D gene unclear. Germline assignment: CDR1 SEHNR and CDR2 FQNEAQ (reference sequence). V was trimmed by 4 bases and J by 6 bases, leaving 12 bases between them. This CDR3 has 13 residues. CDR3 nucleotides: TGTGCCAGCAGCTACCTTATACGGGATGGCTACACCTTC. This translates into CASSYLIRDGYTF.

The chain uses TRBV4-1 and TRBJ1-2, with D possibly TRBD1 on 5 matching bases. V shed 2 bases and J shed 6 bases, with 10 bases lying between them. CDR3 length: 13 amino acids. CDR1 is MGHRA and CDR2 is YSYEKL in the germline V gene. CDR3 nucleotide sequence: TGCGCCAGCAGCCAATGGGGCAGGGATGGCTACACCTTC. Translated, it gives CASSQWGRDGYTF.

This sequence joins TRBV7-9 and TRBJ2-7; tentatively, D is TRBD2 (7 bases). CDR3 length: 16 amino acids. The V end was cut by 5 bases, the J end by 0 bases, with 17 bases between. Germline CDR1 reads SEHNR; CDR2 reads FQNEAQ (reference sequence). CDR3 coding DNA: TGTGCCAGCAGCCTGGGGAGGGGGGCATACTCCTACGAGCAGTACTTC. As protein: CASSLGRGAYSYEQYF.

The J gene is TRBJ2-3, the V gene TRBV7-2; TRBD1 agrees at 7 bases. V was clipped by 3 bases and J by 2 bases; unmatched bases: 5. This CDR3 contains 15 residues. CDR1 SGHTA and CDR2 FQGNSA come from the germline V gene. CDR3 in amino acids: CASSFWDSITDTQYF. For the CDR3, the DNA is TGTGCCAGCAGCTTCTGGGACAGCATCACAGATACGCAGTATTTT.

The rearrangement uses TRBV27 and TRBJ2-7; no clear D gene. The germline gives CDR1 MNHEY, CDR2 SMNVEV (reference sequence). The V and J ends lost 6 bases and 6 bases respectively, with 9 bases between them. The CDR3 sequence is 11 residues long. The chain's CDR3 is CASSSVTEQYF. The CDR3 coding sequence is TGTGCCAGCAGCTCTGTCACCGAGCAGTACTTC.

The chain has TRBV27 and TRBJ2-3, with a tentative D call TRBD1 (5 bases). CDR1 and CDR2 (germline): MNHEY, SMNVEV (reference sequence). Deletions cut 5 bases from V and 2 bases from J, with 14 bases between. The CDR3 totals 15 residues. The CDR3 nucleotides read TGTGCCAGCAGTAAAAGCTGGGGCGCCACAGATACGCAGTATTTT. Translated, it gives CASSKSWGATDTQYF.

This clone was observed a handful of times. The chain links TRBV5-1 to TRBJ1-2; no clear D. This CDR3 has 15 residues. Looked up from germline, CDR1 is SGHRS and CDR2 is YFSETQ. V lost 2 bases to trimming and J lost 2 bases, with 13 bases between them. CDR3 sequence: CASSFGDGLNYGYTF. The DNA for the CDR3 is TGCGCCAGCAGCTTTGGAGATGGATTAAACTATGGCTACACCTTC.

In this sample, this clone turned up once. The rearrangement uses TRBV30 and TRBJ1-1; tentative D call: TRBD1 (6 bases). The germline V and J ends were trimmed by 0 bases and 0 bases, with 8 bases remaining between them. The CDR3 consists of 14 residues. Germline CDR1 GTSNPN, CDR2 SVGIG (reference sequence). CDR3: CAWSVGQLNTEAFF. The DNA of the CDR3 is TGTGCCTGGAGTGTAGGACAGCTGAACACTGAAGCTTTCTTT.

This rearrangement joins TRBV19 to TRBJ2-1; TRBD2 matches 7 bases. The germline gives CDR1 LNHDA, CDR2 SQIVND (reference sequence). Losses at the gene ends were 6 bases for V and 7 bases for J; bases not matched to a gene: 3. The CDR3 is 12 amino acids. CDR3 region: CASRFGGNEQFF. The CDR3 nucleotides read TGTGCCAGTAGGTTCGGGGGGAATGAGCAGTTCTTC.

V gene TRBV5-1 combines with J gene TRBJ1-1; 12 nucleotides agree with TRBD1. Germline V lookup: CDR1 SGHRS, CDR2 YFSETQ. Germline trimming cut 6 bases from V and 5 bases from J; bases unmatched to any gene: 14. This CDR3 is 17 amino acids long. CDR3 sequence (DNA): TGCGCCAGCACCCGGTGGGGACAGGGGGCGAGTGGTACTGAAGCTTTCTTT. Amino acid sequence: CASTRWGQGASGTEAFF. Filled out from reference TRBV5-1 and TRBJ1-1, the complete variable domain reads KAGVTQTPRYLIKTRGQQVTLSCSPISGHRSVSWYQQTPGQGLQFLFEYFSETQRNKGNFPGRFSGRQFSNSRSEMNVSTLELGDSALYLCASTRWGQGASGTEAFFGQGTRLTVV.

This chain uses TRBV29-1 with TRBJ2-3; 7 nucleotides agree with TRBD2. The CDR3 has 15 residues. Germline CDR1 SQVTM, CDR2 ANQGSEA. J gave up 6 bases and V 3 bases, and 12 bases lay outside the gene matches. CDR3 in amino acids: CSVDGRYPHPDTQYF. The CDR3 DNA is TGCAGCGTTGACGGGAGGTACCCCCACCCGGATACGCAGTATTTT.

This chain links TRBV4-1 with TRBJ2-7, with D possibly being TRBD1 (5 bases). The CDR3 runs to 16 residues. V was clipped by 1 base and J by 3 bases, with 16 bases between them. The V gene's germline CDR1 is MGHRA and CDR2 YSYEKL. The CDR3 spells CASSQAGPGGYYEQYF. The CDR3 bases are TGCGCCAGCAGCCAAGCAGGGCCCGGTGGGTACTACGAGCAGTACTTC.

This clone was found a few times. The chain couples TRBV7-9 to TRBJ2-1, with D possibly called TRBD1 or TRBD2 (5 bases each). From germline, CDR1 is SEHNR and CDR2 FQNEAQ (reference sequence). The CDR3 loop spans 11 amino acids. The V end lost 5 bases, the J end lost 12 bases, and 11 bases lay between the germline ends. In DNA, the CDR3 is TGTGCCAGCAGCCCAGACGGGACGCAGTTCTTC. Protein product: CASSPDGTQFF. Looking up the rest from reference TRBV7-9 and TRBJ2-1 gives the full variable domain: DTGVSQNPRHKITKRGQNVTFRCDPISEHNRLYWYRQTLGQGPEFLTYFQNEAQLEKSRLLSDRFSAERPKGSFSTLEIQRTEQGDSAMYLCASSPDGTQFFGPGTRLTVL.

This clone was seen a handful of times. The gene calls are TRBV4-3 and TRBJ2-1, with D tentatively TRBD2 (6 bases). Germline V gene lookup returns CDR1 LGHNA and CDR2 YSLEER. The V end was cut by 2 bases, the J end by 8 bases, with 16 bases between. The CDR3 totals 15 residues. CDR3 sequence: CASSQTSGWNHEQFF. Here the CDR3 DNA reads TGCGCCAGCAGCCAAACGAGCGGGTGGAACCATGAGCAGTTCTTC.

Concerning this clone: Distinct nucleotide sequences in the sample also encode this CDR3. The CDR3 reads CASSFGSGSYEQYF. The CDR3 DNA reads TGTGCCAGCAGTTTTGGGTCGGGATCCTACGAGCAGTACTTC. The V and J genes are TRBV27 and TRBJ2-7; D may be TRBD2 (5 bases). With 3 bases removed from V and 1 base from J, the gap between germline ends came to 10 bases. This CDR3 region has 14 residues. Germline V lookup: CDR1 MNHEY, CDR2 SMNVEV (reference sequence).

The chain carries TRBV20-1 and TRBJ2-1; TRBD2 matches at 8 bases. J gave up 14 bases and V 5 bases, and 8 bases lay outside the gene matches. Per the germline V gene, CDR1 is DFQATT and CDR2 is SNEGSKA (reference sequence). This CDR3 comprises 11 residues. The chain's CDR3 is CSAGPTSDEFF. In nucleotides, the CDR3 is TGCAGTGCTGGACCGACTAGCGATGAGTTCTTC.